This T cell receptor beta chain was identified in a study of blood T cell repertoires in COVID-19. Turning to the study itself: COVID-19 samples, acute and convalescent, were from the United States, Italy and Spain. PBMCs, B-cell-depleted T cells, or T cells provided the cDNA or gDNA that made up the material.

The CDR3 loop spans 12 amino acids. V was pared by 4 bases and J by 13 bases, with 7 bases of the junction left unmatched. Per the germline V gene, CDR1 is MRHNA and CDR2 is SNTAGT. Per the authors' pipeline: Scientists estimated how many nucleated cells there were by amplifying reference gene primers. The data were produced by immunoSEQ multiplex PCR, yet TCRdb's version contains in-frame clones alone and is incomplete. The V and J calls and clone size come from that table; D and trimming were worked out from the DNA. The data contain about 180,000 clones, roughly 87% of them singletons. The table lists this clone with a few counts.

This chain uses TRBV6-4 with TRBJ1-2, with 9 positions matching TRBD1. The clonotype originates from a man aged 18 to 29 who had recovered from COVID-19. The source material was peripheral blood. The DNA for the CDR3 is TGTGCCAGCAGTGCGGGACAGGGCCCTCTCACCTTC. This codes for CASSAGQGPLTF.